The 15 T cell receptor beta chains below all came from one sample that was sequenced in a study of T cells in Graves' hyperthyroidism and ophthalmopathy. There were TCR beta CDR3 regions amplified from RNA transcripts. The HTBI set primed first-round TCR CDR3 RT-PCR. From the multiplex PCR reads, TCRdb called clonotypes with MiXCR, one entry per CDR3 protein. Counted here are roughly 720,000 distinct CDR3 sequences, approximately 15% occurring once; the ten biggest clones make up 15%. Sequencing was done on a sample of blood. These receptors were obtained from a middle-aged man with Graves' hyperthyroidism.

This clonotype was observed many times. In nucleotides, the CDR3 is TGTGCCAGCAGTATACGACAGGGGGACACTGAAGCTTTCTTT. It translates to CASSIRQGDTEAFF. The V and J genes are TRBV12-3 or TRBV12-4 and TRBJ1-1; 9 bases line up with TRBD1. This CDR3 has 14 residues. V shed 5 bases, J shed 3 bases, and the junction held 4 bases outside the gene matches.

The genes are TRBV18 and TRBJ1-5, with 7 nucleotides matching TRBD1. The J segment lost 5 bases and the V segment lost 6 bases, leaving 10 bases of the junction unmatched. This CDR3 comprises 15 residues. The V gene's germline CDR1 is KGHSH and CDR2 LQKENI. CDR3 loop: CASSSGQLQHQPQHF. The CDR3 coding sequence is TGTGCCAGCTCGTCGGGACAGTTGCAGCATCAGCCCCAGCATTTT.

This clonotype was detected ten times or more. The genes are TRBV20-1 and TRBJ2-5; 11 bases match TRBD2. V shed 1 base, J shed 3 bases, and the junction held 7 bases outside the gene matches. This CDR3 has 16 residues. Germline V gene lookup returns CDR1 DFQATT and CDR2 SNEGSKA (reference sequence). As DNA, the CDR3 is TGCAGTGCTAGAGGACCCACTAGCGGGAGAGAAGAGACCCAGTACTTC. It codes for CSARGPTSGREETQYF.

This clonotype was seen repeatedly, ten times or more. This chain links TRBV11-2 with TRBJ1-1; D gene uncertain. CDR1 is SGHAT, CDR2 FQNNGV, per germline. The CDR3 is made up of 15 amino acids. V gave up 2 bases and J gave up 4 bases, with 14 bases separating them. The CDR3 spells CASSLLSVMGTEAFF. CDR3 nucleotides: TGTGCCAGCAGCTTATTGAGCGTGATGGGCACTGAAGCTTTCTTT.

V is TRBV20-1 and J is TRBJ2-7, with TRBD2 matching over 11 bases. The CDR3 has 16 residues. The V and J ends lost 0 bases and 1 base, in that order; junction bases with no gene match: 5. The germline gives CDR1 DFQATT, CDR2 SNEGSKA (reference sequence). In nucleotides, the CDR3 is TGCAGTGCTAGAGATCCACTAGCGGGAGTTTCCTACGAGCAGTACTTC. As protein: CSARDPLAGVSYEQYF.

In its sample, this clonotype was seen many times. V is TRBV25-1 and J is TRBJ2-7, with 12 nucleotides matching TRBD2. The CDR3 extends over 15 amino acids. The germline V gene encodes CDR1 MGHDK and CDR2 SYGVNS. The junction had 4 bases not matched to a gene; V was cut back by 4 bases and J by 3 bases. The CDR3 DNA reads TGTGCCAGCAGTGGTACTAGCGGGAGGTTCTACGAGCAGTACTTC. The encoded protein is CASSGTSGRFYEQYF.

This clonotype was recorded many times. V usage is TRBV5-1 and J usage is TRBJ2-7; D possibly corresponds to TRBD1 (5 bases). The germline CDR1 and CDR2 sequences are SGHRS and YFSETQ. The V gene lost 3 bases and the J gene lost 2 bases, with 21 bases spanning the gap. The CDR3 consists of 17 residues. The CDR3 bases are TGCGCCAGCAGCTCCCAGGGCGGCAGAAACCCTGCCTACGAGCAGTACTTC. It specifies CASSSQGGRNPAYEQYF.

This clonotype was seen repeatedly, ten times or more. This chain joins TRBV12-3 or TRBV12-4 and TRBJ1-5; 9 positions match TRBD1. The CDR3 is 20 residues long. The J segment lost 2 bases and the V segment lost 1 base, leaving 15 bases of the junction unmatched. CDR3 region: CASSLGLQGAMRRGNQPQHF. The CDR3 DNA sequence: TGTGCCAGCAGTTTAGGGCTACAGGGGGCGATGAGGCGTGGCAATCAGCCCCAGCATTTT.

The CDR3 here is CASSSPITGSPETQYF. CDR3 sequence (DNA): TGCGCCAGCAGCTCACCGATCACAGGGAGTCCAGAGACCCAGTACTTC. The rearrangement uses TRBV5-1 and TRBJ2-5, with a possible D match to TRBD1 (6 bases). The CDR3 extends over 16 amino acids. Trimming shortened V by 3 bases and J by 4 bases, and 19 bases separated the two germline ends. The germline V gene has CDR1 SGHRS and CDR2 YFSETQ.

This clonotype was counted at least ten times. The CDR3 loop reads CASSQSYRGSYEQYF. For the CDR3, the DNA is TGTGCCAGCAGCCAGAGTTATAGGGGTAGTTACGAGCAGTACTTC. The chain links TRBV7-2 to TRBJ2-7; tentative D call: TRBD1 (5 bases). The V gene's germline CDR1 is SGHTA and CDR2 FQGNSA. The CDR3 is made up of 15 amino acids. Trimming left V 5 bases short and J 4 bases short, with 18 bases between.

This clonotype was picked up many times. The CDR3 loop reads CSVRLNNEQFF. CDR3 DNA sequence: TGCAGCGTCCGCCTAAACAATGAGCAGTTCTTC. The V call is TRBV29-1, the J call TRBJ2-1; no firm D call. Germline CDR1 and CDR2: SQVTM and ANQGSEA. V shed 6 bases and J shed 5 bases, with 8 bases lying between them. The CDR3 runs to 11 residues.

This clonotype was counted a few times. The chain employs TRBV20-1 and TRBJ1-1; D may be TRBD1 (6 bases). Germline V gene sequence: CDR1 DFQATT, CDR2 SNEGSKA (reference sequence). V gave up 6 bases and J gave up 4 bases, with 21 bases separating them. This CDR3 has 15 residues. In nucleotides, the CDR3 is TGCAGTGCAAAAAGGACAGCCCGGGGTCTCACTGAAGCTTTCTTT. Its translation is CSAKRTARGLTEAFF.

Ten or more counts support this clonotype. In DNA, the CDR3 is TGTGCCAGTAGTAATTCTGGACTAGCGGGAGGCTACGAGCAGTACTTC. Protein: CASSNSGLAGGYEQYF. The chain employs TRBV19 and TRBJ2-7, with 14 bases lining up with TRBD2. Germline CDR1 reads LNHDA; CDR2 reads SQIVND (reference sequence). V gave up 4 bases and J gave up 3 bases; unmatched junction bases: 5. The CDR3 is 16 amino acids.

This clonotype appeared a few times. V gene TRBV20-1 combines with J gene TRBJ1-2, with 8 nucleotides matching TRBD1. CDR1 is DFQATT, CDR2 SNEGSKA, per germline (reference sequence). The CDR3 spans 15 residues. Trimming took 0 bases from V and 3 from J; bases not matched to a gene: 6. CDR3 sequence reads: CSAREQGALDYGYTF. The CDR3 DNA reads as TGCAGTGCTAGAGAGCAGGGGGCTTTAGACTATGGCTACACCTTC.

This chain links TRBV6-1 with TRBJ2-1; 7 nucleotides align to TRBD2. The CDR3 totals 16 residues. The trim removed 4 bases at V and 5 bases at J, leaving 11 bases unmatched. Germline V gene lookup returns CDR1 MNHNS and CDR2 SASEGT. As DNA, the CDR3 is TGTGCCAGCAGTGCCCTTGGGGGGAGGGCAAACAATGAGCAGTTCTTC. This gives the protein CASSALGGRANNEQFF.